A single sample is the source of the 21 T cell receptor beta chains below, sequenced in a study of blood T cell repertoires in COVID-19. TCRdb's table, derived via immunoSEQ multiplex PCR, lists solely in-frame clones and lacks some. The sample has 200,000 or so clones, about 86% seen once. Sequencing was carried out using PBMCs or T cells enriched from blood (not recorded which). These receptors came from a woman in her thirties or forties with acute COVID-19.

The chain joins TRBV5-6 to TRBJ1-1; D gene unclear. The CDR3 loop spans 14 amino acids. Germline V lookup: CDR1 SGHDT, CDR2 YYEEEE. With 0 bases removed from V and 4 bases from J, the gap between germline ends came to 10 bases. CDR3 coding DNA: TGTGCCAGCAGCTTGGCGGGGTGGGGCACTGAAGCTTTCTTT. It encodes CASSLAGWGTEAFF.

This clone came up once. This specimen includes other DNA sequences encoding the same CDR3. The V and J genes are TRBV18 and TRBJ1-5; TRBD1 agrees at 7 bases. The CDR3 is 13 amino acids. V shed 4 bases, J shed 4 bases, and the junction held 1 base outside the gene matches. Per the germline V gene, CDR1 is KGHSH and CDR2 is LQKENI. This CDR3 is CASSRDRNQPQHF. CDR3 bases: TGTGCCAGCTCACGGGACAGAAATCAGCCCCAGCATTTT.

The rearrangement links TRBV24-1 to TRBJ2-1; D might be TRBD1 (6 bases). Germline CDR1 KGHDR, CDR2 SFDVKD. With 0 bases removed from V and 5 bases from J, the gap between germline ends came to 13 bases. The CDR3 consists of 16 residues. CDR3: CATSDLSDSLDNEQFF. CDR3 in DNA: TGTGCCACCAGTGATTTGTCGGACAGCCTCGACAATGAGCAGTTCTTC.

J is TRBJ2-2 and V is TRBV7-9; 9 nucleotides agree with TRBD1. The germline V gene has CDR1 SEHNR and CDR2 FQNEAQ (reference sequence). The CDR3 extends over 16 amino acids. Trimming removed 2 bases from V and 4 bases from J; junction bases left unmatched: 5. CDR3 sequence: CASSLSVTGGTGELFF. Written as DNA, the CDR3 is TGTGCCAGCAGCTTATCCGTGACAGGGGGCACCGGGGAGCTGTTTTTT.

The chain carries TRBV11-2 and TRBJ2-1, with 13 bases fitting TRBD2. The CDR3 has 15 amino acids. The germline gives CDR1 SGHAT, CDR2 FQNNGV. Trimming at V came to 6 bases and at J to 6 bases, leaving 5 bases not matched to a gene. DNA for the CDR3: TGTGCCAGCAGACCGGGACTAGCGGGACCCAATGAGCAGTTCTTC. It codes for CASRPGLAGPNEQFF.

V and J are TRBV11-2 and TRBJ2-7; no firm D call. CDR1 is SGHAT and CDR2 is FQNNGV in the germline V gene. This CDR3 contains 13 residues. V lost 1 base, J lost 4 bases, and 8 bases lay in between. CDR3 DNA: TGTGCCAGCAGCTTAGGGCCGGAGTACGAGCAGTACTTC. It encodes CASSLGPEYEQYF.

V gene TRBV4-2 combines with J gene TRBJ2-1; no definite D call. Per germline, CDR1 LGHNA and CDR2 YNFKEQ. Trimming took off 1 base at V and 10 bases at J, with 14 bases between the two ends. The CDR3 loop spans 14 amino acids. This chain's CDR3 is CASSQGSLGSEQFF. CDR3 coding DNA: TGTGCCAGCAGCCAAGGGAGCCTAGGATCGGAGCAGTTCTTC.

This rearrangement joins TRBV7-2 to TRBJ1-3, with D perhaps matching TRBD1 (6 bases). V gave up 2 bases and J gave up 0 bases, with 8 bases separating them. The CDR3 is 15 amino acids. Looked up from germline, CDR1 is SGHTA and CDR2 is FQGNSA. The CDR3 here is CASSLQGYSGNTIYF. CDR3 DNA: TGTGCCAGCAGCTTACAGGGGTACTCTGGAAACACCATATATTTT.

This clone was recorded only once. The J gene is TRBJ1-3, the V gene TRBV6-5, with D unresolved. Germline CDR1 and CDR2: MNHEY and SVGAGI. This CDR3 is 14 amino acids long. Deletions cut 7 bases from V and 0 bases from J, with 10 bases between. The CDR3 spells CASKSMSSGNTIYF. The CDR3 DNA sequence: TGTGCCAGCAAATCTATGAGCTCTGGAAACACCATATATTTT.

Here the CDR3 DNA reads TGTGCCAGCAACAGGGAGACCGGAGAGCAGTACTTC. Translating it yields CASNRETGEQYF. The chain uses TRBV12-3 or TRBV12-4 and TRBJ2-7; possible D gene TRBD1, 6 bases. Trimming left V 7 bases short and J 7 bases short, with 14 bases between. The CDR3 contains 12 residues.

V and J are TRBV10-3 and TRBJ1-2; D may be TRBD1 (6 bases). V lost 0 bases, J lost 2 bases, and 16 bases lay in between. Germline loops: CDR1 ENHRY, CDR2 SYGVKD. The CDR3 totals 17 residues. The CDR3 DNA reads as TGTGCCATCAGTGAGTCGGGGCCAGGGGCTGTAAACTATGGCTACACCTTC. This codes for CAISESGPGAVNYGYTF.

This chain links TRBV2 with TRBJ2-1; TRBD1 agrees at 8 bases. V lost 6 bases and J lost 6; bases outside the gene matches: 7. This CDR3 has 14 residues. Germline V lookup: CDR1 SNHLY, CDR2 FYNNEI. This CDR3 is CASRGQGISNEQFF. CDR3 DNA sequence: TGTGCCAGCAGAGGACAGGGAATTTCCAATGAGCAGTTCTTC.

The CDR3 loop is CASREGSNTGELFF. Written as DNA, the CDR3 is TGCGCCAGCAGGGAGGGCTCGAACACCGGGGAGCTGTTTTTT. V gene TRBV10-1 combines with J gene TRBJ2-2; D possibly corresponds to TRBD2 (6 bases). Germline V gives CDR1 WNHNN, CDR2 SYGVQD (reference sequence). V lost 6 bases, J lost 0 bases, and 8 bases lay in between. This CDR3 contains 14 residues.

This chain joins TRBV6-5 and TRBJ1-1; 8 positions agree with TRBD1. CDR1 and CDR2 from the germline V gene are MNHEY and SVGAGI. V was pared by 0 bases and J by 1 base, with 1 base of the junction left unmatched. The CDR3 spans 15 residues. CDR3 residues: CASSYSQGANTEAFF. CDR3 nucleotides: TGTGCCAGCAGTTACTCTCAGGGGGCGAACACTGAAGCTTTCTTT.

The chain joins TRBV6-8 to TRBJ1-3; D uncertain. Germline CDR1 MNHGY, CDR2 SAAAGT. CDR3 length equals 14 residues. Trimming shortened V by 4 bases and J by 7 bases, and 14 bases separated the two germline ends. The CDR3 coding sequence is TGTGCCAGCAGTTCCCGCTTGAACGGGAACACCATATATTTT. It yields the protein CASSSRLNGNTIYF.

The rearrangement joins TRBV3-1 (or the pseudogene TRBV3-2) to TRBJ1-4; D not resolved. CDR1 is LGHDT and CDR2 is YNNKEL in the germline V gene (reference sequence). The CDR3 sequence is 15 residues long. V lost 3 bases and J lost 4, with 12 bases in between. CDR3 bases: TGTGCCAGCAGCCAGCTGGGAGGGCTTAATGAAAAACTGTTTTTT. The encoded protein is CASSQLGGLNEKLFF.

The sample holds a few counts of this clone. As DNA, the CDR3 is TGTGCCAGTGGACAGGGGGCAGGGTACGAGCAGTACTTC. It encodes CASGQGAGYEQYF. The chain has TRBV19 and TRBJ2-7; 11 bases match TRBD1. V was clipped by 8 bases and J by 4 bases; unmatched bases: 4. The V gene's germline CDR1 is LNHDA and CDR2 SQIVND (reference sequence). CDR3 length: 13 residues. The full variable domain, completed using reference TRBV19 and TRBJ2-7, is DGGITQSPKYLFRKEGQNVTLSCEQNLNHDAMYWYRQDPGQGLRLIYYSQIVNDFQKGDIAEGYSVSREKKESFPLTVTSAQKNPTAFYLCASGQGAGYEQYFGPGTRLTVT.

The rearrangement joins TRBV28 to TRBJ1-5; tentative D call: TRBD1 (5 bases). The CDR3 is made up of 14 amino acids. Looked up from germline, CDR1 is MDHEN and CDR2 is SYDVKM. V was shortened by 2 bases and J by 7 bases, with 12 bases between the two germline ends. The CDR3 loop reads CASSLPGGEQPQHF. CDR3 sequence (DNA): TGTGCCAGCAGTTTACCCGGGGGGGAACAGCCCCAGCATTTT.

CDR3 protein: CASSIPGTGLSEQYF. The CDR3 nucleotides are TGTGCCAGCAGCATTCCCGGGACAGGCCTCTCCGAGCAGTACTTC. The chain combines TRBV21-1 with TRBJ2-7; TRBD1, the table's D call, lacks a check against the DNA. TRBV21-1 is a documented pseudogene. CDR3 size: 15 residues.

V gene TRBV28 combines with J gene TRBJ2-6; D gene unclear. Per germline, CDR1 MDHEN and CDR2 SYDVKM. The CDR3 is 16 residues long. V was clipped by 5 bases and J by 2 bases, with 13 bases between them. As DNA, the CDR3 is TGTGCCAGCAGTCTATTCACAGCTGCTGGGGCCAACGTCCTGACTTTC. Its protein is CASSLFTAAGANVLTF.

The V call is TRBV6-4, the J call TRBJ2-3; the match to TRBD2 covers 9 bases. The germline V gene encodes CDR1 MRHNA and CDR2 SNTAGT. This CDR3 comprises 16 residues. V shed 0 bases and J 4 bases; nucleotides not matched to a gene: 5. The CDR3 DNA sequence: TGTGCCAGCAGTGACTCTGGAAGCGGGGGGTCAGATACGCAGTATTTT. Protein product: CASSDSGSGGSDTQYF.